The clone carrying this T cell receptor beta chain was counted only a few times. Antigen unknown. The entry originates in a study of molecular identifiers for immune sequencing clone quantification. For the study at large: Replicate experiments divided RNA from about 19,000 or 110,000 naive CD8 cells into five parts and sequenced four.

Overall study findings and caveats: Spike-in Jurkat TCR RNA from a single cell reportedly registered among one million naive cells. Beyond 20 RNA copies, clones held over 97% of effector molecules, compared with under 1% in naive cells.

TCRdb reprocessed the PCR reads with MiXCR, giving one entry per CDR3 protein. The sample shows some 40,000 distinct CDR3 sequences, 18% of them seen only once. The germline V and J ends were trimmed by 1 base and 1 base, with 3 bases remaining between them. In germline, CDR1 is SGHNT, CDR2 YYREEE (reference sequence). CDR3 length: 12 amino acids. Sample: naive CD8+ T cells from blood, with Jurkat cell RNA spiked in. Subset described: FACS-sorted CD8+CD4-CCR7+CD45RA+ naive T cells. This TCR was sampled from a human donor in good health. Some libraries in this study had Jurkat cell RNA spiked in. The chain couples TRBV5-4 to TRBJ2-7; unclear D gene. Here the CDR3 DNA reads TGTGCCAGCAGCTTGTTATCCTACGAGCAGTACTTC. Translation gives CASSLLSYEQYF. Variable domain in full (rest from reference TRBV5-4 and TRBJ2-7): ETGVTQSPTHLIKTRGQQVTLRCSSQSGHNTVSWYQQALGQGPQFIFQYYREEENGRGNFPPRFSGLQFPNYSSELNVNALELDDSALYLCASSLLSYEQYFGPGTRLTVT.